This record looks at one TCR beta chain sequence and its context. This sample is part of a study of CD8 T cells in Susac syndrome. Study details: When blood was drawn, the patients with Susac syndrome were therapy-naive, on corticosteroids, or on intravenous immunoglobulin alone.

Reverse transcription of roughly 0.45 to 1 ug RNA was performed with random hexamers. Each CDR3 protein gets one entry after TCRdb re-called the immunoSEQ multiplex PCR reads with MiXCR. This sample has around 150,000 distinct CDR3 sequences, with roughly 94% found just once. The V gene end was trimmed by 6 bases and the J gene end by 0 bases; junction bases not matched to a gene: 12. CDR3 length: 18 residues. Germline V gene data show CDR1 as MDHEN and CDR2 as SYDVKM. The authors negatively isolated CD8+ and CD4+ T cells and FACS-enriched TEMRA cells. The TCR sequence derives from a human donor with Susac syndrome. The chain has TRBV28 and TRBJ1-5; the match to TRBD1 covers 9 bases. Material: CD8+ T cells from PBMCs. The CDR3, as DNA: TGTGCCAGCAGCCTAGGGACAGGGAACCCATATAGCAATCAGCCCCAGCATTTT. It yields the protein CASSLGTGNPYSNQPQHF.